The source of this T cell receptor (beta chain) is a study of shared clonotypes between healthy human individuals. CDR1 and CDR2 (germline): SGHRS, YFSETQ. There are 14 residues in the CDR3. V gave up 4 bases and J gave up 2 bases; unmatched junction bases: 4. Method: immunoSEQ multiplex PCR; TCRdb's copy keeps in-frame clones and lacks some. The sample has around 1.4 million clones, 98% seen once. The sample comprised naive CD4+ T cells sorted from blood. As for subset: CD45RA+ positively selected. The rearrangement links TRBV5-1 to TRBJ2-3, with 7 bases matching TRBD1. The clonotype comes from a young man in good health. The CDR3 here is CASSKDRSTDTQYF. The CDR3 DNA is TGCGCCAGCAGCAAGGACAGGTCCACAGATACGCAGTATTTT. Using reference TRBV5-1 and TRBJ2-3 for the parts outside the CDR3, the full variable domain is KAGVTQTPRYLIKTRGQQVTLSCSPISGHRSVSWYQQTPGQGLQFLFEYFSETQRNKGNFPGRFSGRQFSNSRSEMNVSTLELGDSALYLCASSKDRSTDTQYFGPGTRLTVL.